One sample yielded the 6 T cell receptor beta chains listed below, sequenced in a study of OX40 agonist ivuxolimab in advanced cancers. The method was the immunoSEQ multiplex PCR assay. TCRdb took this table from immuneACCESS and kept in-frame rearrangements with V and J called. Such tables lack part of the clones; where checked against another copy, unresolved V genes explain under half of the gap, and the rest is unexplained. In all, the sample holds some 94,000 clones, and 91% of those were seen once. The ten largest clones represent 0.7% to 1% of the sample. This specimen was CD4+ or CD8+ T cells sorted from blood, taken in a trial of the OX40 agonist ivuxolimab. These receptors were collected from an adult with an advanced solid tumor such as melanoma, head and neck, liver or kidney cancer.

The DNA for the CDR3 is TGTGCCATCAGGAGGGAGCGGGAGGTTGGGAATGAGCAGTTCTTC. This translates into CAIRREREVGNEQFF. The genes are TRBV10-3 and TRBJ2-1; 9 bases are shared with TRBD2. The junction had 10 bases not matched to a gene; V was cut back by 6 bases and J by 7 bases. This CDR3 has 15 residues. Germline CDR1 ENHRY, CDR2 SYGVKD.

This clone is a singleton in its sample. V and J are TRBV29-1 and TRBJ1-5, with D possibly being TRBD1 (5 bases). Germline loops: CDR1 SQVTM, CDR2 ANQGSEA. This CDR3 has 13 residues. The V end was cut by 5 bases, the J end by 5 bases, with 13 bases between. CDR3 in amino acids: CSVSTGVDQPQHF. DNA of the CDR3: TGCAGCGTTTCAACGGGGGTGGATCAGCCCCAGCATTTT.

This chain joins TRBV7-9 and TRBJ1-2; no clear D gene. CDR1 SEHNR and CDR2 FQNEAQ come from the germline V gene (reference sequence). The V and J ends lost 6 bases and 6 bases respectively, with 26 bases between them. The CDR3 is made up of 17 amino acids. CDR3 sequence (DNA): TGTGCCAGCAGGAAATTATCCTCGAGAGAGACAAGGGATGGCTACACCTTC. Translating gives CASRKLSSRETRDGYTF.

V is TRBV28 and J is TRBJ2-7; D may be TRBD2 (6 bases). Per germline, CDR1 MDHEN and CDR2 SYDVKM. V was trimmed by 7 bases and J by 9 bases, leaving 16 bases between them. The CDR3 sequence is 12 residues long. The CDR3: CASTETSSVQYF. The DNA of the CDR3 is TGTGCCAGCACAGAGACTAGTTCGGTGCAGTACTTC.

The CDR3 sequence is CASSTGTSGPYEQYF. Here the CDR3 DNA reads TGTGCCAGCAGCACAGGGACTAGCGGTCCCTACGAGCAGTACTTC. The V call is TRBV5-4, the J call TRBJ2-7, with 11 bases identical to TRBD2. V gave up 4 bases and J gave up 2 bases; unmatched junction bases: 5. CDR1 and CDR2 from the germline V gene are SGHNT and YYREEE (reference sequence). This CDR3 is built from 15 residues.

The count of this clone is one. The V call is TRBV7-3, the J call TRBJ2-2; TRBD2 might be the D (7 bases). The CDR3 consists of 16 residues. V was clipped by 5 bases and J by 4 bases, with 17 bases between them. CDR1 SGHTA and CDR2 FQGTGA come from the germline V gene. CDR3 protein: CASSPGGGSFTGELFF. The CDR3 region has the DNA TGTGCCAGCAGCCCGGGGGGCGGGAGTTTCACCGGGGAGCTGTTTTTT.